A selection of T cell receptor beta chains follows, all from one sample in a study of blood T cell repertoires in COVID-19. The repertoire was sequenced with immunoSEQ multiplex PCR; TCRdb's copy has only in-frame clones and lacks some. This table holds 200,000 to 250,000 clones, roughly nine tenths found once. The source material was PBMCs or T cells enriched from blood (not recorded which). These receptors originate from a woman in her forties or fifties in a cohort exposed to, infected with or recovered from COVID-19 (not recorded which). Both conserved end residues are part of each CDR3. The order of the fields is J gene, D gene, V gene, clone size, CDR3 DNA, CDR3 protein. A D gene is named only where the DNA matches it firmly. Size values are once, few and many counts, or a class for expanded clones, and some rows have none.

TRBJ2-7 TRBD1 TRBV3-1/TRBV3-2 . TGTGCCAGCAGCCTTAGACAGGGAGCGAGGGAGCAGTACTTC CASSLRQGAREQYF
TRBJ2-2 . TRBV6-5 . TGTGCCAGCAGACTAACGGCTAGGAACACCGGGGAGCTGTTTTTT CASRLTARNTGELFF
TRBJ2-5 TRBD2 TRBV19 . TGTGCCAGTTCGCGGGGGCAAGAGACCCAGTACTTC CASSRGQETQYF
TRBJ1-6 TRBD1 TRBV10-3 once TGTGCCATCAGTGGGACAGGGGAACTGTCACCCCTCCACTTT CAISGTGELSPLHF
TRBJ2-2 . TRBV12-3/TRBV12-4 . TGTGCCAGCAGTTTAGGGCCGTCCGGGGAGCTGTTTTTT CASSLGPSGELFF
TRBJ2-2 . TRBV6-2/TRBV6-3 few TGTGCCAGCAGTAAATCCCCCCCAGGCACCGGGGAGCTGTTTTTT CASSKSPPGTGELFF
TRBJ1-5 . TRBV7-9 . TGTGCCAGCAGTCGAGAGGGGGGGTCTCAGCCCCAGCATTTT CASSREGGSQPQHF
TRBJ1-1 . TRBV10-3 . TGTGCCATTAACAGGGCAATGAACACTGAAGCTTTCTTT CAINRAMNTEAFF
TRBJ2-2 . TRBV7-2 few TGTGCCAGCAGCTTAGTCCGCCAGAGGACCGGGGAGCTGTTTTTT CASSLVRQRTGELFF
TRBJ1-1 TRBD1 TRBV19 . TGTGCCAGTAGTACCCGACAGGGAGGCCCAATGAACACTGAAGCTTTCTTT CASSTRQGGPMNTEAFF
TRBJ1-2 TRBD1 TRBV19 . TGTGCCAGTAGTATAATCTGGCAGGGGGTAGATAACTATGGCTACACCTTC CASSIIWQGVDNYGYTF
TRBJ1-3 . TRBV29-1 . TGCAGCGTTGAAGATCCCGACAGGCAGTACACCATATATTTT CSVEDPDRQYTIYF
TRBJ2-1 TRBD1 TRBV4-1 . TGCGCCAGCAGCCACCCGGGACAGGGTTTTGAGCAGTTCTTC CASSHPGQGFEQFF
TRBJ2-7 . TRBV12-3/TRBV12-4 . TGTGCCAGCAACGTTGAGGGTCGCTACGAGCAGTACTTC CASNVEGRYEQYF
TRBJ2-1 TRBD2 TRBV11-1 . TGTGCCAGCAGCTCCCTGCGGGGGGGCACCTACAATGAGCAGTTCTTC CASSSLRGGTYNEQFF
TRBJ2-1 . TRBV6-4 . TGTGCCAGCAGTGACCCGGGGTCTCGCAATGAGCAGTTCTTC CASSDPGSRNEQFF
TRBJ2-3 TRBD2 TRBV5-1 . TGCGCCAGCAGCTTGGCCGGGCAGCGGGGGGGCACAGATACGCAGTATTTT CASSLAGQRGGTDTQYF
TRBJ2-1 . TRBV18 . TGTGCCAGCTCCTCACGGGGGGCCTCCAGCTCCTACAATGAGCAGTTCTTC CASSSRGASSSYNEQFF
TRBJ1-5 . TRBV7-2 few TGTGCCAGCAGCTTAGTGTCAGGGAACTTTGGCAATCAGCCCCAGCATTTT CASSLVSGNFGNQPQHF
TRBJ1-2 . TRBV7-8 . TGTGCCAGCAGCAAGGCCGGGCCCCGGGAGGGCTATGGCTACACCTTC CASSKAGPREGYGYTF
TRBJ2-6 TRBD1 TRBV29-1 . TGCAGCGTCAAGACCCTCGGGACAGGGGGCTCTGGGGCCAACGTCCTGACTTTC CSVKTLGTGGSGANVLTF
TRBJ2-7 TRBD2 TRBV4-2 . TGTGCCAGCAGCCGAGAAAGCGGGGGGTTCTCCTACGAGCAGTACTTC CASSRESGGFSYEQYF
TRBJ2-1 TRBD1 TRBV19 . TGTGCCAGTAGTGTGGGACAGGGTTATGCTGAGCAGTTCTTC CASSVGQGYAEQFF
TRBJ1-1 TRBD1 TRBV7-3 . TGTGCCAGCAGCTTAATCCGGACAGGTGAAGCTTTCTTT CASSLIRTGEAFF
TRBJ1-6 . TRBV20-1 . TGCAGTGCTAGTGTACACCTCGGGTCACCCCTCCACTTT CSASVHLGSPLHF
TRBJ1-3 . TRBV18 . TGTGCCAGCTCACCACGAACAGTTACCTCTGGAAACACCATATATTTT CASSPRTVTSGNTIYF
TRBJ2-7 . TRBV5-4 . TGTGCCAGCAGCTCCGCCGTGGGTGGGGGCGCCTACGAGCAGTACTTC CASSSAVGGGAYEQYF
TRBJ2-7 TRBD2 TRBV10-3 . TGTGCCATCAGTGGGACTAGCGGAGACTACGAGCAGTACTTC CAISGTSGDYEQYF
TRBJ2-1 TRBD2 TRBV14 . TGTGCCAGCACCGTGGGGGAGGAGGGACTAGCGGGAATCTACAATGAGCAGTTCTTC CASTVGEEGLAGIYNEQFF
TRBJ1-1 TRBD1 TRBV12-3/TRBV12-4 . TGTGCCAGCACCTCCGGGACAGGGGCTGAAGCTTTCTTT CASTSGTGAEAFF
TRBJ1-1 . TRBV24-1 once TGTGCCACCAGTACCGGGACAGAAGCTTTCTTT CATSTGTEAFF
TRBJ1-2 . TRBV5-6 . TGTGCCAGCAGCTTCCCGTCAGGAGGAGACTATGGCTACACCTTC CASSFPSGGDYGYTF
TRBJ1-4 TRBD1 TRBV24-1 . TGTGCCACCAGTGACCCCGACAGGGGGGGGAATGAAAAACTGTTTTTT CATSDPDRGGNEKLFF
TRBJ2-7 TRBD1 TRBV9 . TGTGCCAGCAGCGTAGCCGACAGGGGGCCCTACGAGCAGTACTTC CASSVADRGPYEQYF
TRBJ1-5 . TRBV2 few TGTGCCAGCAGGGCGAGACAAAGCAATCAGCCCCAGCATTTT CASRARQSNQPQHF
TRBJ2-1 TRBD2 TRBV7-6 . TGTGCCAGCAGCTTAGAGGGTGCTAGCGGGGGAGGTGAGCAGTTCTTC CASSLEGASGGGEQFF
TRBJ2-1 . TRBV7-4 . TGTGCCAGCAGCTCCTATAGCTACAATGAGCAGTTCTTC CASSSYSYNEQFF
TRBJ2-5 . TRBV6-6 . TGTGCCAGCAGTCCTGAACAGGGTTTTAGGGACGCTGCGACCCAGTACTTC CASSPEQGFRDAATQYF
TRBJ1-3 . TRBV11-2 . TGTGCCAGCAGCCGAGATCCTGCCGAGATATATTTT CASSRDPAEIYF
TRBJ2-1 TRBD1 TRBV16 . TGTGCCAGCAGCCGACAGGGGTCTGCGGATGAGCAGTTCTTC CASSRQGSADEQFF
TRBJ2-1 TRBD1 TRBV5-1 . TGCGCCAGCAGCCTGACCGGACAGGTTATCAATGAGCAGTTCTTC CASSLTGQVINEQFF
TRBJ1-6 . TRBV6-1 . TGTGCCAGCAGTGAAGTCGGGAATTCACCCCTCCACTTT CASSEVGNSPLHF
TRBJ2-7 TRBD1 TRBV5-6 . TGTGCCAGCAGCCTAGGGACAGTACTTTCCTACGAGCAGTACTTC CASSLGTVLSYEQYF
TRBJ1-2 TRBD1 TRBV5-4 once TGTGCCAGCAGCCATACAGGGGGCGCGAGGGGCTACACCTTC CASSHTGGARGYTF
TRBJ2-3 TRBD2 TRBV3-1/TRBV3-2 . TGTGCCAGCAGCCAAGACGCGGGGGGCGGGACAGATACGCAGTATTTT CASSQDAGGGTDTQYF
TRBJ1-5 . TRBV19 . TGTGCCAGTAGTATTTCCGGGTTTGGTAATCAGCCCCAGCATTTT CASSISGFGNQPQHF
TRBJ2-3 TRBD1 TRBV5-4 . TGTGCCAGCAGCTCTCGACAGGGGTCAGATACGCAGTATTTT CASSSRQGSDTQYF
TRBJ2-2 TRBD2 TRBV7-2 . TGTGCCAGCAGCTTAATTGGTCTAGCGGGGGGGCCAGGCACCGGGGAGCTGTTTTTT CASSLIGLAGGPGTGELFF
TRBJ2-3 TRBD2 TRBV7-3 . TGTGCCAGCAGCCGACTAGCGGGGGGGACATACACAGATACGCAGTATTTT CASSRLAGGTYTDTQYF
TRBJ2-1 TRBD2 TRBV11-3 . TGTGCCAGCAGCCCCGGACTAGCGGGGCGTGGGAATGAGCAGTTCTTC CASSPGLAGRGNEQFF
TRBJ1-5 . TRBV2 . TGTGCCAGCAGTGTGGGCCCAGGGCAAGAGCAGCCCCAGCATTTT CASSVGPGQEQPQHF
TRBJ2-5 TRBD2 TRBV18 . TGTGCCAGCTCACCACTCAAAGGAGCGGGGACTCAAGAGACCCAGTACTTC CASSPLKGAGTQETQYF
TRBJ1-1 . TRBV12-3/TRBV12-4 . TGTGCCAGCAGTCGACAGTTGAACACTGAAGCTTTCTTT CASSRQLNTEAFF
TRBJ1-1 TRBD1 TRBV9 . TGTGCCAGCAGCGTAACAGGGGGCGCAGTGAACACTGAAGCTTTCTTT CASSVTGGAVNTEAFF
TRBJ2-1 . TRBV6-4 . TGTGCCAGCAGTTCCCAGGCCCCCAATGAGCAGTTCTTC CASSSQAPNEQFF
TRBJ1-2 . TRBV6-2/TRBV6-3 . TGTGCCAGCAGTTTCGCTACACCGACTACAGCTTTTTCTGGCTACACCTTC CASSFATPTTAFSGYTF
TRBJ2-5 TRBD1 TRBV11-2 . TGTGCCAGCAGCTCAAACTCAGGGGGAGAGGAGACCCAGTACTTC CASSSNSGGEETQYF
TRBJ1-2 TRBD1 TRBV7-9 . TGTGCCAGCAGCTCGAGCATCCGGGACAGGCCGTTTGACTACACCTTC CASSSSIRDRPFDYTF
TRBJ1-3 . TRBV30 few TGTGCCTGGCAGAACTCTGGAAACACCATATATTTT CAWQNSGNTIYF
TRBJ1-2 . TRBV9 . TGTGCCAGCAGCGCGAGGGATACCTATGGCTACACCTTC CASSARDTYGYTF